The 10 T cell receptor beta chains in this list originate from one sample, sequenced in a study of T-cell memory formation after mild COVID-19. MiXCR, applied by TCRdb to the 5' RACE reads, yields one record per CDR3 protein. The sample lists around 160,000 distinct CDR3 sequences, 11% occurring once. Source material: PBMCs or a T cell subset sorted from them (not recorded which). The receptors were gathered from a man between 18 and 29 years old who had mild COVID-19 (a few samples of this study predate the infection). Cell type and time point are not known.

In DNA form, the CDR3 reads TGTGCCAGCAGCCCATTCGAGGGCGGTCAAGAGACCCAGTACTTC. Protein: CASSPFEGGQETQYF. The chain employs TRBV3-1 and TRBJ2-5; possible D gene TRBD2, 5 bases. Trimming cost V 4 bases and J 2 bases, with 14 bases left between them. Germline CDR1 is LGHDT and CDR2 is YNNKEL (reference sequence). This CDR3 spans 15 amino acids.

CDR3 sequence reads: CASSARSSGGSGEQYF. The DNA of the CDR3 is TGTGCCAGCAGCGCCCGTAGCTCGGGGGGCTCCGGCGAGCAGTACTTC. The chain links TRBV9 to TRBJ2-7, with D maybe TRBD2 (7 bases). This CDR3 is 16 amino acids long. Trimming shortened V by 3 bases and J by 6 bases, and 22 bases separated the two germline ends. The germline V gene has CDR1 SGDLS and CDR2 YYNGEE.

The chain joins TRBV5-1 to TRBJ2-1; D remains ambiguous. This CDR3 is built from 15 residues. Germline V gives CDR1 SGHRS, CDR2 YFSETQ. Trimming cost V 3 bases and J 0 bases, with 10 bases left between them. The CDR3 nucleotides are TGCGCCAGCAGCTGGTCCCGGAGCTCCTACAATGAGCAGTTCTTC. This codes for CASSWSRSSYNEQFF.

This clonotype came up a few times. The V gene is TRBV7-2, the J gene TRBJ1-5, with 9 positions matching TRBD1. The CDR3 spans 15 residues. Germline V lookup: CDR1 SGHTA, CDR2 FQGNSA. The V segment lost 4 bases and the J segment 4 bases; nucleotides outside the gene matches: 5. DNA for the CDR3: TGTGCCAGCAGCTCTAACAGGGGGCGAAATCAGCCCCAGCATTTT. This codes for CASSSNRGRNQPQHF.

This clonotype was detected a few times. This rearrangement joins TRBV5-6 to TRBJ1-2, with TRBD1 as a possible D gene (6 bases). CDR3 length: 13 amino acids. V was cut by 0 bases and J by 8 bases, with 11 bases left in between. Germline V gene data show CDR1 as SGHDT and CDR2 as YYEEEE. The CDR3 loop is CASSLGTGRGYTF. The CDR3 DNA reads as TGTGCCAGCAGCTTGGGCACAGGGCGCGGCTACACCTTC.

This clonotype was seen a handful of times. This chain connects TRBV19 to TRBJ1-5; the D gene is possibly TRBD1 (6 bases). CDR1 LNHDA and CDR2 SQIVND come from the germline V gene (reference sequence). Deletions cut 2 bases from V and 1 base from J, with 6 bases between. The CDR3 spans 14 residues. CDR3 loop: CASSITGSNQPQHF. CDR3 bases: TGTGCCAGTAGTATAACAGGGAGCAATCAGCCCCAGCATTTT.

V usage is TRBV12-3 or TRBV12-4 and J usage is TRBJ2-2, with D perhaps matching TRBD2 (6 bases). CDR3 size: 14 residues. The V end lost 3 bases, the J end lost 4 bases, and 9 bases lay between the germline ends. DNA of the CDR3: TGTGCCAGCAGTTTGCAGGAGGGCACCGGGGAGCTGTTTTTT. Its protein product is CASSLQEGTGELFF.

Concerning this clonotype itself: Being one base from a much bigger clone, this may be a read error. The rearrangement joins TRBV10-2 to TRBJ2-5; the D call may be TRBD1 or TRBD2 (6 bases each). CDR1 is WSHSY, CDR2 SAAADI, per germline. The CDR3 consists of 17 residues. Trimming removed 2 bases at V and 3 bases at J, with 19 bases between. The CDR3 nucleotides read TGCGCCAGCAGTGAGGGGTCCGGATGGGGGGACAAAGAGACCCAGTACTTC. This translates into CASSEGSGWGDKETQYF.

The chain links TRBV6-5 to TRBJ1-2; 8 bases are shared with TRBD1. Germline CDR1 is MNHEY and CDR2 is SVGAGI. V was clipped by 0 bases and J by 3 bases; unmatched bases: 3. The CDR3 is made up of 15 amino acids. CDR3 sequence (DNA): TGTGCCAGCAGTTACTCGGACAGGGTAGACTATGGCTACACCTTC. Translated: CASSYSDRVDYGYTF.

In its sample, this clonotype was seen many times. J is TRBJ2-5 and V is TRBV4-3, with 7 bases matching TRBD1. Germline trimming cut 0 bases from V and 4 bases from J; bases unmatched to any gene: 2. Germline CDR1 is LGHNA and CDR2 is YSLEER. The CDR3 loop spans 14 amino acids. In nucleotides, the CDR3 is TGCGCCAGCAGCCAAGAGAGGGGGCGAGAGACCCAGTACTTC. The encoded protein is CASSQERGRETQYF.